Each of the 18 T cell receptor beta chains below was sequenced from the same sample in a study of OX40 agonist ivuxolimab in advanced cancers. Clones were read by immunoSEQ multiplex PCR, and TCRdb kept only the in-frame ones, dropping some. The sample records 150,000 to 180,000 clones, approximately 94% being singletons. This sample comprised CD4+ or CD8+ T cells sorted from blood, obtained in a trial of the OX40 agonist ivuxolimab. The receptor source for this set is an adult with an advanced solid tumor such as melanoma, head and neck, liver or kidney cancer.

The genes are TRBV5-8 and TRBJ1-2, with 7 positions matching TRBD1. This CDR3 has 15 amino acids. The V gene end was trimmed by 7 bases and the J gene end by 5 bases; junction bases not matched to a gene: 14. Germline lookup yields CDR1 SGHTS and CDR2 YDEGEE. The CDR3 here is CASRTPGTAPYGYTF. The CDR3 region has the DNA TGTGCCAGCCGGACCCCCGGGACAGCTCCATATGGCTACACCTTC.

The genes are TRBV29-1 and TRBJ1-2; the match to TRBD1 covers 7 bases. The CDR3 is made up of 11 amino acids. Germline CDR1 and CDR2: SQVTM and ANQGSEA. The V gene end was trimmed by 6 bases and the J gene end by 7 bases; junction bases not matched to a gene: 5. CDR3 loop: CSVTGVGGYTF. The CDR3, as DNA: TGCAGCGTCACAGGGGTTGGTGGCTACACCTTC.

The chain combines TRBV7-2 with TRBJ2-7, with D tentatively TRBD2 (5 bases). Germline CDR1 reads SGHTA; CDR2 reads FQGNSA. Trimming cost V 5 bases and J 2 bases, with 10 bases left between them. The CDR3 totals 13 residues. Written as DNA, the CDR3 is TGTGCCAGCAGCCCCCGGGGTGCCTACGAGCAGTACTTC. It specifies CASSPRGAYEQYF. Variable domain in full (rest from reference TRBV7-2 and TRBJ2-7): GAGVSQSPSNKVTEKGKDVELRCDPISGHTALYWYRQSLGQGLEFLIYFQGNSAPDKSGLPSDRFSAERTGGSVSTLTIQRTQQEDSAVYLCASSPRGAYEQYFGPGTRLTVT.

This rearrangement joins TRBV5-5 to TRBJ2-3; the match to TRBD2 covers 14 bases. Germline loops: CDR1 SGHKS, CDR2 YYEKEE (reference sequence). This CDR3 contains 16 residues. J was trimmed by 8 bases and V by 5 bases; bases with no gene match: 10. The DNA for the CDR3 is TGTGCCAGCAGTCAGGGGACTAGCGGGGGCGGGTTTACGCAGTATTTT. It specifies CASSQGTSGGGFTQYF.

The V gene is TRBV19, the J gene TRBJ2-3; 8 bases are shared with TRBD2. The V gene's germline CDR1 is LNHDA and CDR2 SQIVND (reference sequence). V lost 9 bases, J lost 0 bases, and 5 bases stayed unmatched. The CDR3 has 14 residues. CDR3 in amino acids: CASLGRASTDTQYF. The CDR3 DNA reads as TGTGCCAGCCTCGGGAGGGCTAGCACAGATACGCAGTATTTT.

V gene TRBV1 combines with J gene TRBJ1-6. TRBV1 corresponds to a pseudogene. CDR3 size: 17 residues. This CDR3 reads CTSSQDYIRDVSSPLHF. The CDR3 DNA is TGCACCAGCAGCCAAGATTACATCAGGGACGTCAGTTCACCCCTCCACTTT.

This chain connects TRBV6-6 to TRBJ2-1, with D perhaps TRBD1 (6 bases). The V end lost 0 bases, the J end lost 15 bases, and 15 bases lay between the germline ends. CDR3 length equals 13 residues. Germline CDR1 is MNHNY and CDR2 is SVGAGI (reference sequence). CDR3 coding DNA: TGTGCCAGCAGTTACTCGATACTGGGGGCCTCGTTCTTC. It is translated as CASSYSILGASFF.

The chain uses TRBV2 and TRBJ1-5; D perhaps matches TRBD1 (6 bases). Per germline, CDR1 SNHLY and CDR2 FYNNEI. There are 14 residues in the CDR3. V was trimmed by 3 bases and J by 7 bases, leaving 13 bases between them. The CDR3 coding sequence is TGTGCCAGCAGTGACAGGGGAGGGGGGCAGCCCCAGCATTTT. Translated, it gives CASSDRGGGQPQHF.

V usage is TRBV19 and J usage is TRBJ2-1; TRBD2 agrees at 7 bases. J gave up 5 bases and V 3 bases, and 7 bases lay outside the gene matches. The length of the CDR3 is 15 residues. Germline V gene data show CDR1 as LNHDA and CDR2 as SQIVND (reference sequence). The CDR3 loop is CASSIDGRRHNEQFF. CDR3 nucleotides: TGTGCCAGTAGTATTGACGGGAGGCGACACAATGAGCAGTTCTTC.

This chain connects TRBV28 to TRBJ2-7; TRBD2 aligns across 8 bases. The CDR3 sequence is 16 residues long. Germline V lookup: CDR1 MDHEN, CDR2 SYDVKM. V shed 7 bases, J shed 4 bases, and the junction held 15 bases outside the gene matches. CDR3 residues: CASMPGSTSARYEQYF. CDR3 sequence (DNA): TGTGCCAGCATGCCCGGTTCGACTAGCGCCCGTTACGAGCAGTACTTC.

This chain joins TRBV7-9 and TRBJ2-5; TRBD2 might be the D (6 bases). V was pared by 2 bases and J by 1 base, with 17 bases between. The CDR3 runs to 17 residues. Per germline, CDR1 SEHNR and CDR2 FQNEAQ (reference sequence). CDR3 residues: CASSLSLGGSSQETQYF. CDR3 in DNA: TGTGCCAGCAGCTTATCCCTGGGGGGATCCTCCCAAGAGACCCAGTACTTC.

The chain couples TRBV28 to TRBJ2-1, with D unresolved. Deletions cut 5 bases from V and 1 base from J, with 9 bases between. Germline V gene lookup returns CDR1 MDHEN and CDR2 SYDVKM. This CDR3 is built from 14 residues. The CDR3 region is CASSPASSYNEQFF. Here the CDR3 DNA reads TGTGCCAGCAGTCCTGCCTCATCCTACAATGAGCAGTTCTTC.

This clone was seen once. The gene calls are TRBV5-4 and TRBJ2-1; TRBD2 is a possible D gene (5 bases). CDR1 is SGHNT, CDR2 YYREEE, per germline (reference sequence). Deletions cut 0 bases from V and 6 bases from J, with 13 bases between. The CDR3 is made up of 15 amino acids. As DNA, the CDR3 is TGTGCCAGCAGCTTGGCCGGAACTAGTAGCAATGAGCAGTTCTTC. This gives the protein CASSLAGTSSNEQFF.

This chain joins TRBV27 and TRBJ2-1, with 13 bases matching TRBD2. The CDR3 extends over 14 amino acids. V dropped 5 bases and J dropped 10; count of bases not matched to a gene: 5. The germline gives CDR1 MNHEY, CDR2 SMNVEV (reference sequence). As DNA, the CDR3 is TGTGCCAGCAGTGCGGGACTAGCGGGACCCGAGCAGTTCTTC. It is translated as CASSAGLAGPEQFF.

This sequence joins TRBV6-5 and TRBJ2-7; no clear D gene. The V end lost 10 bases, the J end lost 4 bases, and 11 bases lay between the germline ends. Germline CDR1 reads MNHEY; CDR2 reads SVGAGI. The CDR3 contains 11 residues. Here the CDR3 DNA reads TGTGCCACGTTAAGCAGATACGAGCAGTACTTC. The encoded protein is CATLSRYEQYF.

The genes are TRBV28 and TRBJ2-7; the match to TRBD1 covers 9 bases. Germline loops: CDR1 MDHEN, CDR2 SYDVKM. The CDR3 has 18 residues. V shed 3 bases and J 5 bases; nucleotides not matched to a gene: 17. CDR3 in amino acids: CASSFLLLGWGQGDEQYF. In DNA, the CDR3 is TGTGCCAGCAGTTTCCTCCTCCTAGGCTGGGGACAGGGTGACGAGCAGTACTTC.

This clone was seen a handful of times. This rearrangement joins TRBV5-1 to TRBJ1-1; D is ambiguous. With 2 bases removed from V and 0 bases from J, the gap between germline ends came to 5 bases. Germline CDR1 SGHRS, CDR2 YFSETQ. This CDR3 region has 13 residues. The CDR3 reads CASSFLMNTEAFF. The CDR3 DNA is TGCGCCAGCAGCTTCCTTATGAACACTGAAGCTTTCTTT.

This clone is a singleton in its sample. The chain links TRBV5-4 to TRBJ2-7, with 8 bases that match TRBD1. Germline CDR1 SGHNT, CDR2 YYREEE (reference sequence). The V gene end was trimmed by 3 bases and the J gene end by 3 bases; junction bases not matched to a gene: 2. This CDR3 has 13 residues. The CDR3 spells CASSSGQGYEQYF. CDR3 nucleotide sequence: TGTGCCAGCAGCTCAGGACAGGGCTACGAGCAGTACTTC.